This T cell receptor (beta chain) was sequenced during a study of T-cell reconstitution after alpha-beta-depleted transplantation in children. Study-wide findings and caveats: High day-60 TCRbeta diversity in some patients came from surviving recipient T cells and thymic progenitors. A year had passed since transplant, and T-cell counts and diversity by then came mostly from newly produced T cells. Two months or so post-transplant, alpha-beta T cells reportedly derived from several hundred expanded graft clones.

This clonotype has ten or more counts. What it binds is not known. The authors prepared the TCRbeta library with unique molecular identifiers. A single record per CDR3 protein comes from TCRdb applying MiXCR to the PCR reads. Here the sample spans 600,000 or so distinct CDR3 sequences, 23% being singletons. Trimming removed 6 bases from V and 9 bases from J; junction bases left unmatched: 6. This CDR3 is built from 12 residues. The V gene's germline CDR1 is MGHDK and CDR2 SYGVNS. The V call is TRBV25-1, the J call TRBJ2-3; 7 bases are a match to TRBD1. The starting material was PBMCs, mostly from graft donor cells, obtained 360 days after TCRalphabeta/CD19-depleted stem cell transplant. The receptor was derived from a boy in the first two years of life who had a stem cell transplant for acute myeloid leukemia, so the T cells may come from the graft donor. CDR3 amino acids: CASRQGPDTQYF. Here the CDR3 DNA reads TGTGCCAGCAGACAGGGGCCGGACACGCAGTATTTT.